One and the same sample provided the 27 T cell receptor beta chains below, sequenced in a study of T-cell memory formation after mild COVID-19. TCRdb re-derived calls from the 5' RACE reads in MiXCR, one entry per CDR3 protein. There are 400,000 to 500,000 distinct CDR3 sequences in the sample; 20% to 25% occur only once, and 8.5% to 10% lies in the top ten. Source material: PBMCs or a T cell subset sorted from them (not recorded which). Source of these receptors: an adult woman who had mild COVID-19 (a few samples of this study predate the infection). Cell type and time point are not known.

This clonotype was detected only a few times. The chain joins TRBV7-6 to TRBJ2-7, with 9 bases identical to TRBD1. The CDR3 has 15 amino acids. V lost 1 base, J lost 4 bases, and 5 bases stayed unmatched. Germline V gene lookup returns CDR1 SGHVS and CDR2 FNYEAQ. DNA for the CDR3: TGTGCCAGCAGCTTAGAGGGACAGGGAGGGTACGAGCAGTACTTC. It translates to CASSLEGQGGYEQYF.

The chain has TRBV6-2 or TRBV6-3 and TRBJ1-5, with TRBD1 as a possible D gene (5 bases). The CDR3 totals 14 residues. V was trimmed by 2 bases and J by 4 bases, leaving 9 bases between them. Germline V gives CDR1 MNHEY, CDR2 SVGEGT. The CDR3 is CASSYGAVNQPQHF. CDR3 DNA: TGTGCCAGCAGTTACGGGGCAGTAAATCAGCCCCAGCATTTT.

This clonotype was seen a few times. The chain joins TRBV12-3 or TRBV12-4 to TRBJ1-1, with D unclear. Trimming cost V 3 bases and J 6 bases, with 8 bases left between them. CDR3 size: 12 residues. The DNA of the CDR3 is TGTGCCAGCAGTTTCACCCGTCCTGAAGCTTTCTTT. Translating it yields CASSFTRPEAFF.

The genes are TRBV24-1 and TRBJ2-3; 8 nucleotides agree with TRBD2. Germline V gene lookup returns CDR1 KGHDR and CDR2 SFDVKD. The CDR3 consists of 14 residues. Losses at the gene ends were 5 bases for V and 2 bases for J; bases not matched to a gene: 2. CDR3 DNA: TGTGCCACCAGTGCAGCGGGAGACACAGATACGCAGTATTTT. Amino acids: CATSAAGDTDTQYF.

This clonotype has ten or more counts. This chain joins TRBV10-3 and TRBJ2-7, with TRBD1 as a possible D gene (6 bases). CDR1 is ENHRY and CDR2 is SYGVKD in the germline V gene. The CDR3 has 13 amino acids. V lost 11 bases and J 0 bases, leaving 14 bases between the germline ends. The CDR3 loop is CAASGTPSYEQYF. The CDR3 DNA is TGTGCCGCCTCCGGGACACCCTCCTACGAGCAGTACTTC.

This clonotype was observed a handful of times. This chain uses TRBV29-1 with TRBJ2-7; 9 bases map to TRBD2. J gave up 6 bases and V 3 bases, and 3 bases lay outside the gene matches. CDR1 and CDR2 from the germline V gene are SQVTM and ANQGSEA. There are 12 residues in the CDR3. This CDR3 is CSVEAGGSEQYF. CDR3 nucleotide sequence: TGCAGCGTTGAGGCGGGGGGGAGCGAGCAGTACTTC.

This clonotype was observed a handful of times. CDR3 protein: CATGLAGGNEQFF. DNA for the CDR3: TGTGCCACGGGACTAGCGGGAGGCAATGAGCAGTTCTTC. The rearrangement uses TRBV10-3 and TRBJ2-1; 15 bases map to TRBD2. J gave up 6 bases and V 10 bases, and 1 base lay outside the gene matches. Germline loops: CDR1 ENHRY, CDR2 SYGVKD. The CDR3 is 13 amino acids.

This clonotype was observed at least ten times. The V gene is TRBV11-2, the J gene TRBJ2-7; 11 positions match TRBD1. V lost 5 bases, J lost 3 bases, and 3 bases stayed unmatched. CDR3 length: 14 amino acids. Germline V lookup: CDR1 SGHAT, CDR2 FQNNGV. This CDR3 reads CASSAGTGGYEQYF. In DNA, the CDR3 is TGTGCCAGCAGCGCCGGGACAGGGGGCTACGAGCAGTACTTC.

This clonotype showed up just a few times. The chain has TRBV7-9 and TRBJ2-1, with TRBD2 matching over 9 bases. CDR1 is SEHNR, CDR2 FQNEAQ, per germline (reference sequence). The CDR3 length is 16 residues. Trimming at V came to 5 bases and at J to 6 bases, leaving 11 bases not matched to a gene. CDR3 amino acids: CASSPKAGGVLNEQFF. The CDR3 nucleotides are TGTGCCAGCAGCCCGAAAGCGGGGGGCGTACTCAATGAGCAGTTCTTC. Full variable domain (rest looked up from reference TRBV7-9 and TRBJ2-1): DTGVSQNPRHKITKRGQNVTFRCDPISEHNRLYWYRQTLGQGPEFLTYFQNEAQLEKSRLLSDRFSAERPKGSFSTLEIQRTEQGDSAMYLCASSPKAGGVLNEQFFGPGTRLTVL.

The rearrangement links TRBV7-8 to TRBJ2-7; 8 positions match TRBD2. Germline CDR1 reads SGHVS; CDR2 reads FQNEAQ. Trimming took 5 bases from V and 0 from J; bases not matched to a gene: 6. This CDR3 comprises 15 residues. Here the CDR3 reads CASSHEGTSSYEQYF. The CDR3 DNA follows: TGTGCCAGCAGCCACGAGGGGACTAGCTCCTACGAGCAGTACTTC.

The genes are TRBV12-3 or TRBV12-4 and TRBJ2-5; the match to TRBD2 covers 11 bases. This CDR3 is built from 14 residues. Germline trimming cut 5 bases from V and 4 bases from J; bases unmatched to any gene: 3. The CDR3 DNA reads TGTGCCAGCAGTCGGACTAGCGGGCCAGAGACCCAGTACTTC. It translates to CASSRTSGPETQYF.

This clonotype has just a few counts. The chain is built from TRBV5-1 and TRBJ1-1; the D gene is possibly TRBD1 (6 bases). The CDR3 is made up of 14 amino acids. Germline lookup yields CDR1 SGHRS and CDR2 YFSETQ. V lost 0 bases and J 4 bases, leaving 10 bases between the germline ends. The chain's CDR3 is CASSLGGRATEAFF. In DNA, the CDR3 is TGCGCCAGCAGCTTGGGGGGGCGGGCCACTGAAGCTTTCTTT.

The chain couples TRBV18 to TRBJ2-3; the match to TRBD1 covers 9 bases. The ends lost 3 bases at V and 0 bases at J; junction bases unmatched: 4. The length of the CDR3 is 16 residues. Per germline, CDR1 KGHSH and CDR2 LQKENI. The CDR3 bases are TGTGCCAGCTCACCTTGGGGGACAGGGAGCACAGATACGCAGTATTTT. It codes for CASSPWGTGSTDTQYF. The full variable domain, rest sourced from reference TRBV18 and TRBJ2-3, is NAGVMQNPRHLVRRRGQEARLRCSPMKGHSHVYWYRQLPEEGLKFMVYLQKENIIDESGMPKERFSAEFPKEGPSILRIQQVVRGDSAAYFCASSPWGTGSTDTQYFGPGTRLTVL.

The chain's CDR3 is CSARDARQGNEKLFF. Here the CDR3 DNA reads TGCAGTGCTAGAGATGCCAGACAGGGGAATGAAAAACTGTTTTTT. V is TRBV20-1 and J is TRBJ1-4; 8 bases are a match to TRBD1. The CDR3 has 15 residues. The J segment lost 5 bases and the V segment lost 0 bases, leaving 5 bases of the junction unmatched. Germline V lookup: CDR1 DFQATT, CDR2 SNEGSKA (reference sequence).

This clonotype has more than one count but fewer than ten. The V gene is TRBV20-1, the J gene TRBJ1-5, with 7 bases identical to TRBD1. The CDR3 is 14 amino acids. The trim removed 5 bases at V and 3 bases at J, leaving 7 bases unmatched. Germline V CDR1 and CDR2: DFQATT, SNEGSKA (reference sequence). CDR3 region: CSAAGQLYNQPQHF. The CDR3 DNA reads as TGCAGTGCTGCGGGACAGCTATACAATCAGCCCCAGCATTTT.

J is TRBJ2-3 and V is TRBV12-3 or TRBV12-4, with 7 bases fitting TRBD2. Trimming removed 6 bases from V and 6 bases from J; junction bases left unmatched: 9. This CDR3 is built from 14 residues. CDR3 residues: CASRELAGSDTQYF. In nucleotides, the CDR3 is TGTGCCAGCAGAGAATTAGCGGGTTCTGATACGCAGTATTTT.

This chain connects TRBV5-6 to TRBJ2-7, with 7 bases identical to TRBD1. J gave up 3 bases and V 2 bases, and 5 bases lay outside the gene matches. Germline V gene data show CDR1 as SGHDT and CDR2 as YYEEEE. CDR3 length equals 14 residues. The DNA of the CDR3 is TGTGCCAGCAGCTTAGGGGACAGTCTCTACGAGCAGTACTTC. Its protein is CASSLGDSLYEQYF.

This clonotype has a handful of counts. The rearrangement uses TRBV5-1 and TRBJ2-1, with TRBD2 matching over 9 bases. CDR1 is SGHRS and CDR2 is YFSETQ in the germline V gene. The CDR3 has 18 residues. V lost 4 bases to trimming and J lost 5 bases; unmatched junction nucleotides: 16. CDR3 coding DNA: TGCGCCAGCAGCGGTAGAGCGGGGGGCCGACCCAGAAACAATGAGCAGTTCTTC. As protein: CASSGRAGGRPRNNEQFF.

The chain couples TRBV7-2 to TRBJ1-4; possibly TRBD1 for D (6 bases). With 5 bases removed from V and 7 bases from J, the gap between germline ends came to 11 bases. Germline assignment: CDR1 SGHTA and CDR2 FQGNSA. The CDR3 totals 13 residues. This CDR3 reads CASSPGAPEKLFF. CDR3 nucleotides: TGTGCCAGCAGCCCAGGGGCTCCTGAAAAACTGTTTTTT.

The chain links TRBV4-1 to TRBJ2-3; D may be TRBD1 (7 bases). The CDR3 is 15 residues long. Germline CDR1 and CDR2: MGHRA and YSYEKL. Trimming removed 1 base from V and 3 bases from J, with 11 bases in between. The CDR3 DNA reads TGCGCCAGCAGCCAAGTGACAGGGAGGACAGATACGCAGTATTTT. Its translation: CASSQVTGRTDTQYF.

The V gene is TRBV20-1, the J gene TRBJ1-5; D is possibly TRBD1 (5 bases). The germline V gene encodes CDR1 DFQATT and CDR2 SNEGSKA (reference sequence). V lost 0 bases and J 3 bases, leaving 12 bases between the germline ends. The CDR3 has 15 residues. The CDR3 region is CSARDRGTANQPQHF. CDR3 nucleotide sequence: TGCAGTGCTAGAGATAGGGGAACAGCCAATCAGCCCCAGCATTTT.

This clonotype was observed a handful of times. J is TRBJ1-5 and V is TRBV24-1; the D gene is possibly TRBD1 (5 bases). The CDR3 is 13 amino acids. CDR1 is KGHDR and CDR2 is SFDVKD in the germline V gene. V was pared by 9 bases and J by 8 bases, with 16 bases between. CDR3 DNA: TGTGCCACCTCCGGGGTGGCGGGGGAGCCCCAGCATTTT. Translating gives CATSGVAGEPQHF.

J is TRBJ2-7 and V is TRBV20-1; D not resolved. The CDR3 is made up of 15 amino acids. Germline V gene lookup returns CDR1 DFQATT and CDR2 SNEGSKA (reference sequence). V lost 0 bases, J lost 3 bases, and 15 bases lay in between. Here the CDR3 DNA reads TGCAGTGCTAGAGATCTCGCAATCCGGCTCTACGAGCAGTACTTC. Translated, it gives CSARDLAIRLYEQYF.

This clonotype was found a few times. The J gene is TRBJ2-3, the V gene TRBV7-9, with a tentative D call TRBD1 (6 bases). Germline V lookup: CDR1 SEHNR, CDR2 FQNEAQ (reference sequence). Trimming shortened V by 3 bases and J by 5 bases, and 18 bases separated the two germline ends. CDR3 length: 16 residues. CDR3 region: CASSFRDTSWGDTQYF. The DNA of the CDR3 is TGTGCCAGCAGCTTTAGGGACACCAGCTGGGGAGATACGCAGTATTTT.

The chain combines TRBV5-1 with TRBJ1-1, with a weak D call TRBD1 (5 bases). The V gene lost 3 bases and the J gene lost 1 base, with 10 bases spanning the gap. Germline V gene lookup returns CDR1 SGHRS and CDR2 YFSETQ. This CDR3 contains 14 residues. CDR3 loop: CASSSQTANTEAFF. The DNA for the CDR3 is TGCGCCAGCAGCTCCCAGACAGCGAACACTGAAGCTTTCTTT.

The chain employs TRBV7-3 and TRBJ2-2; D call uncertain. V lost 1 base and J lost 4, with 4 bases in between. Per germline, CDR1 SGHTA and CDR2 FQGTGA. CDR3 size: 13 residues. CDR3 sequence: CASSLIGTGELFF. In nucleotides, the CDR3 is TGTGCCAGCAGCTTAATTGGCACCGGGGAGCTGTTTTTT.

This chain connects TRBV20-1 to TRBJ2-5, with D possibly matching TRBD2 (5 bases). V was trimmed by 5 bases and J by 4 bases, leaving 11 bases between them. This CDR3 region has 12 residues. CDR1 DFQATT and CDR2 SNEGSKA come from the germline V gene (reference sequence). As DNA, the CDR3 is TGCAGTGCTGGGCCCCGGGGAGAGACCCAGTACTTC. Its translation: CSAGPRGETQYF.